These 15 T cell receptor beta chains originate from one sample sequenced in a study of cytomegalovirus exposure and HLA in healthy donors. The PCR employed 60 Vbeta primers together with 13 Jbeta primers. This table comes from immunoSEQ multiplex PCR, and its TCRdb copy is limited to in-frame clones, with some not included. Altogether around 140,000 clones are present, 70% to 80% being singletons, with the ten largest covering 0.8% to 0.95%. The source material was PBMCs. The source of these receptors is a woman aged 55-75 years in good health and CMV-seronegative.

Notes on this clone: Germline and junction disagree at one end, which may indicate a read error. The V and J genes are TRBV7-9 and TRBJ2-7; no firm D call. In germline, CDR1 is SEHNR, CDR2 FQNEAQ (reference sequence). This CDR3 is 11 amino acids long. The CDR3 DNA is TGTTCCAGCAGCCAATCTAGCGAGCAGTACTTC. This gives the protein CSSSQSSEQYF.

As regards this clone: Within the sample, other DNA sequences also encode this same CDR3. The chain recombines TRBV19 with TRBJ1-4, with unresolved D. V lost 5 bases to trimming and J lost 3 bases, with 13 bases between them. CDR3 length: 15 amino acids. Germline V gene lookup returns CDR1 LNHDA and CDR2 SQIVND (reference sequence). The chain's CDR3 is CASSPAGGPNEKLFF. The CDR3 DNA sequence: TGTGCCAGTAGTCCGGCGGGAGGACCTAATGAAAAACTGTTTTTT.

The gene calls are TRBV7-8 and TRBJ2-2; D gene uncertain. Looked up from germline, CDR1 is SGHVS and CDR2 is FQNEAQ. The V and J ends lost 2 bases and 7 bases respectively, with 5 bases between them. The CDR3 has 12 amino acids. The chain's CDR3 is CASSLSVGELFF. CDR3 bases: TGTGCCAGCAGCTTATCAGTCGGGGAGCTGTTTTTT.

The chain employs TRBV9 and TRBJ1-5, with 8 bases that match TRBD1. J was trimmed by 8 bases and V by 4 bases; bases with no gene match: 11. The CDR3 is made up of 15 amino acids. Germline-derived CDR1 and CDR2 are SGDLS and YYNGEE. DNA of the CDR3: TGTGCCAGCAGCCTCGGACAGGGAGGGGGGGAGCCCCAGCATTTT. Encoded protein: CASSLGQGGGEPQHF.

This chain uses TRBV5-1 with TRBJ2-5; maybe TRBD1 (5 bases). The CDR3 is 15 amino acids. The ends were cut back, 3 bases at V and 2 bases at J, with 14 bases in the middle. Per germline, CDR1 SGHRS and CDR2 YFSETQ. The CDR3 nucleotides read TGCGCCAGCAGCTCGAATGGGGCCTTACAAGAGACCCAGTACTTC. Its protein is CASSSNGALQETQYF.

This clone was counted only a few times. The chain uses TRBV5-4 and TRBJ2-1, with D maybe TRBD2 (5 bases). The CDR3 consists of 16 residues. Trimming stripped 2 bases from V and 4 bases from J, with 16 bases between. Germline assignment: CDR1 SGHNT and CDR2 YYREEE (reference sequence). As DNA, the CDR3 is TGTGCCAGCAGCTTATACTTCCGGGGTTCATACAATGAGCAGTTCTTC. It yields the protein CASSLYFRGSYNEQFF.

V and J are TRBV4-1 and TRBJ1-5; D gene uncertain. Germline assignment: CDR1 MGHRA and CDR2 YSYEKL. Trimming removed 2 bases at V and 3 bases at J, with 5 bases between. This CDR3 spans 13 amino acids. CDR3 sequence reads: CASSQSLNQPQHF. The DNA for the CDR3 is TGCGCCAGCAGCCAAAGCCTCAATCAGCCCCAGCATTTT.

This chain connects TRBV12-1 to TRBJ2-5; TRBD1 reflects the table's D call only, with no check against the DNA. TRBV12-1 counts as a pseudogene. The CDR3 extends over 17 amino acids. The CDR3 DNA follows: TGTGCCAGCAGCTTTGCCTTGGGACAGGGGGCGGGAGAGACCCAGTACTTC. The encoded protein is CASSFALGQGAGETQYF.

There are a few counts of this clone. CDR3 in DNA: TGTGCCAGCAGCTTGGATCTGGAGGTCTATGGCTACACCTTC. Translated, it gives CASSLDLEVYGYTF. The V and J genes are TRBV7-8 and TRBJ1-2; D is undetermined. Trimming stripped 3 bases from V and 4 bases from J, with 12 bases between. This CDR3 is 14 amino acids long. Germline V CDR1 and CDR2: SGHVS, FQNEAQ.

The chain links TRBV5-5 to TRBJ1-1; the D gene is possibly TRBD1 (6 bases). Trimming left V 2 bases short and J 5 bases short, with 13 bases between. The V gene's germline CDR1 is SGHKS and CDR2 YYEKEE (reference sequence). The CDR3 runs 14 residues. The CDR3 spells CASSFVTGNTEAFF. CDR3 nucleotide sequence: TGTGCCAGCAGCTTCGTAACAGGGAATACTGAAGCTTTCTTT.

The chain is built from TRBV5-4 and TRBJ1-1; 10 nucleotides align to TRBD1. With V trimmed by 4 bases and J by 3 bases, 3 bases remained unmatched. The germline V gene has CDR1 SGHNT and CDR2 YYREEE (reference sequence). CDR3 size: 14 residues. CDR3 sequence (DNA): TGTGCCAGCAGCCTGGACAGGGGGGACACTGAAGCTTTCTTT. Translating gives CASSLDRGDTEAFF.

This clone was recorded a few times. The chain links TRBV19 to TRBJ2-7, with unresolved D. The V gene lost 6 bases and the J gene lost 2 bases, with 17 bases spanning the gap. The CDR3 is 15 residues long. Germline CDR1 LNHDA, CDR2 SQIVND (reference sequence). The CDR3 DNA follows: TGTGCCAGTAGCCCGACACGGAATCCCACCTACGAGCAGTACTTC. Protein: CASSPTRNPTYEQYF.

The rearrangement links TRBV18 to TRBJ1-1; weak D call: TRBD1 (5 bases). The length of the CDR3 is 15 residues. The germline gives CDR1 KGHSH, CDR2 LQKENI. V lost 2 bases, J lost 5 bases, and 15 bases lay in between. CDR3 amino acids: CASSPVGGIRTEAFF. The DNA for the CDR3 is TGTGCCAGCTCACCAGTGGGGGGGATTAGGACTGAAGCTTTCTTT.

This rearrangement joins TRBV5-1 to TRBJ1-1, with 8 bases that match TRBD1. In germline, CDR1 is SGHRS, CDR2 YFSETQ. The trim removed 1 base at V and 5 bases at J, leaving 16 bases unmatched. The CDR3 has 18 residues. The CDR3 nucleotides read TGCGCCAGCAGCTTGAATGGACAGGGCACTTTTTGGGGTACTGAAGCTTTCTTT. It yields the protein CASSLNGQGTFWGTEAFF. Filled out from reference TRBV5-1 and TRBJ1-1, the complete variable domain reads KAGVTQTPRYLIKTRGQQVTLSCSPISGHRSVSWYQQTPGQGLQFLFEYFSETQRNKGNFPGRFSGRQFSNSRSEMNVSTLELGDSALYLCASSLNGQGTFWGTEAFFGQGTRLTVV.

The V and J genes are TRBV10-2 and TRBJ2-2; D uncertain. This CDR3 contains 15 residues. V was clipped by 7 bases and J by 0 bases, with 12 bases between them. Germline CDR1 reads WSHSY; CDR2 reads SAAADI. Written as DNA, the CDR3 is TGCGCCAGCAAGCGCACTACCGCGAACACCGGGGAGCTGTTTTTT. Its translation is CASKRTTANTGELFF.